This is a list of T cell receptor beta chains from one sample in a study of beta chain features in type 1 diabetes. Assay: immunoSEQ multiplex PCR; the TCRdb copy retains only in-frame clones and omits some. The sample shows approximately 150,000 clones, roughly an eighth of them seen only once. The material sequenced was central memory CD4+ T cells from blood. These receptors all stem from a man in his late teens or twenties with type 1 diabetes. Each CDR3 is given with its conserved first and last residue. D genes are given only for firm matches. The listing skips clone size in some rows; elsewhere it reads once, few, many or a size class.

J gene	clone size	D gene	V gene	CDR3 protein	CDR3 DNA
TRBJ2-7	-	TRBD1	TRBV18	CASSQTRDRDEQYF	TGTGCCAGCTCACAGACACGAGACAGGGACGAGCAGTACTTC
TRBJ1-2	-	-	TRBV4-2	CASSQDSRQGYGYTF	TGTGCCAGCAGCCAAGATTCAAGGCAGGGCTATGGCTACACCTTC
TRBJ2-5	-	TRBD1	TRBV7-2	CASSRGQGFGTQYF	TGTGCCAGCAGCCGGGGACAGGGGTTTGGGACCCAGTACTTC
TRBJ2-3	few	TRBD1	TRBV2	CASSGAGGIDTQYF	TGTGCCAGCAGTGGAGCAGGGGGCATAGATACGCAGTATTTT
TRBJ1-2	-	-	TRBV19	CASSPNGPGSYGYTF	TGTGCCAGTAGTCCGAACGGGCCAGGAAGCTATGGCTACACCTTC
TRBJ2-1	-	TRBD2	TRBV5-1	CASSPAPSGGTYNEQFF	TGCGCCAGCAGCCCCGCCCCCAGCGGGGGGACCTACAATGAGCAGTTCTTC
TRBJ2-7	few	-	TRBV7-2	CASSLEYEMRSYEQYF	TGTGCCAGCAGCTTGGAGTATGAGATGCGCTCCTACGAGCAGTACTTC
TRBJ2-5	many	TRBD2	TRBV7-3	CASSPGLEGETQYF	TGTGCCAGCAGCCCCGGACTAGAAGGAGAGACCCAGTACTTC
TRBJ2-5	-	TRBD2	TRBV9	CASSVGAGDLQETQYF	TGTGCCAGCAGCGTAGGAGCGGGGGACCTCCAAGAGACCCAGTACTTC
TRBJ2-1	-	TRBD2	TRBV30	CAWTSGGLYNEQFF	TGTGCCTGGACTAGCGGGGGCCTTTACAATGAGCAGTTCTTC
TRBJ1-6	few	TRBD1	TRBV27	CASSSDTGGASPLHF	TGTGCCAGCAGTTCAGATACAGGGGGCGCATCCCCCCTCCACTTT
TRBJ2-3	-	-	TRBV27	CASRRGTSTDTQYF	TGTGCCAGCAGACGGGGGACTAGCACAGATACGCAGTATTTT
TRBJ2-7	-	-	TRBV29-1	CSVVLTTLYEQYF	TGCAGCGTCGTCCTTACTACCCTATACGAGCAGTACTTC
TRBJ1-1	-	-	TRBV7-9	CASSLVVSGTEAFF	TGTGCCAGCAGCTTAGTGGTTAGCGGCACTGAAGCTTTCTTT
TRBJ2-5	-	-	TRBV7-9	CASSLEGTLKTQYF	TGTGCCAGCAGCTTAGAGGGGACCCTCAAGACCCAGTACTTC
TRBJ2-5	-	-	TRBV14	CASSHSFLETQYF	TGTGCCAGCAGCCATAGTTTCTTGGAGACCCAGTACTTC
TRBJ2-3	-	-	TRBV12-5	CASGLGLGTTDTQYF	TGTGCTAGTGGTTTGGGTTTGGGCACCACAGATACGCAGTATTTT
TRBJ2-3	few	-	TRBV7-7	CASSLTGETTDTQYF	TGTGCTAGCAGCTTAACGGGGGAGACCACAGATACGCAGTATTTT
TRBJ2-2	-	-	TRBV5-1	CASSLARDRNTGELFF	TGCGCCAGCAGCTTGGCTAGGGACCGAAACACCGGGGAGCTGTTTTTT
TRBJ2-7	-	TRBD1	TRBV30	CAWNRPGTGYEQYF	TGTGCCTGGAACAGACCCGGGACAGGGTACGAGCAGTACTTC
TRBJ2-1	few	-	TRBV5-1	CASSWQGHNEQFF	TGCGCCAGCAGTTGGCAGGGGCACAATGAGCAGTTCTTC
TRBJ2-1	-	-	TRBV11-2	CASSLVFGSYNEQFF	TGTGCCAGCAGCTTAGTCTTCGGCTCCTACAATGAGCAGTTCTTC
TRBJ2-1	few	-	TRBV28	CASTRAPLNNEQFF	TGTGCCAGTACCCGGGCCCCGCTCAACAATGAGCAGTTCTTC
TRBJ2-1	few	-	TRBV7-9	CASSPRGAYNEQFF	TGTGCCAGCAGCCCGCGGGGAGCCTACAATGAGCAGTTCTTC
TRBJ2-7	many	-	TRBV7-9	CASSLGQYEQYF	TGTGCCAGCAGCTTAGGTCAGTACGAGCAGTACTTC
TRBJ2-5	-	TRBD1	TRBV28	CASSTGGETQYF	TGTGCCAGCTCGACAGGGGGAGAGACCCAGTACTTC
TRBJ2-5	few	-	TRBV7-7	CASSPWVGETQYF	TGTGCCAGCAGCCCTTGGGTGGGGGAGACCCAGTACTTC